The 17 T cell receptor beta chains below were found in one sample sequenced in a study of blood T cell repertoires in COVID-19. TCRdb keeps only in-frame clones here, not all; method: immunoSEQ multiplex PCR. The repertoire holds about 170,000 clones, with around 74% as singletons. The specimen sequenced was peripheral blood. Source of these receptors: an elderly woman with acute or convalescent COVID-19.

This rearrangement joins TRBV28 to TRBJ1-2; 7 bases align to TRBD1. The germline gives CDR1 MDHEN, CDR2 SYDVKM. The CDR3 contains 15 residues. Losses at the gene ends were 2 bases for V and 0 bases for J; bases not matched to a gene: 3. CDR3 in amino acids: CASSLVQGANYGYTF. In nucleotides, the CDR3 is TGTGCCAGCAGTTTAGTCCAGGGGGCTAACTATGGCTACACCTTC.

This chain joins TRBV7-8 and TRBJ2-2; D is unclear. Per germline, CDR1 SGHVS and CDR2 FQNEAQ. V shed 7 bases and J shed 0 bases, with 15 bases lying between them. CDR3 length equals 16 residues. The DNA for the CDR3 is TGTGCCAGCACCTATTACGGTACCCCGAACACCGGGGAGCTGTTTTTT. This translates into CASTYYGTPNTGELFF.

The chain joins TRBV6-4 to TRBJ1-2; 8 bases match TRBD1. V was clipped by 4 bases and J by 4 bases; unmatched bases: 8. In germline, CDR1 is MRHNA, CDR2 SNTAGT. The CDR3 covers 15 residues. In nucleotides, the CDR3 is TGTGCCAGCAGTGCTACCGGACAGGGCGTCTATGGCTACACCTTC. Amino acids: CASSATGQGVYGYTF.

The DNA of the CDR3 is TGTGCCAGTAGTCAACTAGCGGGAGCCTACAATGAGCAGTTCTTC. Translating it yields CASSQLAGAYNEQFF. The chain employs TRBV19 and TRBJ2-1; 11 bases line up with TRBD2. J lost 2 bases, V lost 5 bases, and 2 bases had no gene match. CDR3 length equals 15 residues. CDR1 LNHDA and CDR2 SQIVND come from the germline V gene (reference sequence).

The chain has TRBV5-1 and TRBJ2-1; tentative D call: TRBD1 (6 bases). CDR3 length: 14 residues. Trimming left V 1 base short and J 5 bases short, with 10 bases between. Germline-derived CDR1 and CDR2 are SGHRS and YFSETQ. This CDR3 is CASSLRSGDNEQFF. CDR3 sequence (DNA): TGCGCCAGCAGCTTGAGGTCAGGGGACAATGAGCAGTTCTTC.

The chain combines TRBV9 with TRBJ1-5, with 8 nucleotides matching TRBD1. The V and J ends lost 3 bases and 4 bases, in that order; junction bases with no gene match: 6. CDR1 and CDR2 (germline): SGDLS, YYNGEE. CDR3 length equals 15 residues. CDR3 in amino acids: CASSGGTGRNQPQHF. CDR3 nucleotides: TGTGCCAGCAGCGGCGGGACAGGTAGGAATCAGCCCCAGCATTTT.

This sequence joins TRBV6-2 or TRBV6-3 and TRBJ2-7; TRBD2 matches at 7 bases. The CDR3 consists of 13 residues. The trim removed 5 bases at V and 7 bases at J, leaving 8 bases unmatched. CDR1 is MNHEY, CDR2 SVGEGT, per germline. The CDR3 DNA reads TGTGCCAGCAGTCCCGGGCGGGAGAGGGAGCAGTACTTC. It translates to CASSPGREREQYF.

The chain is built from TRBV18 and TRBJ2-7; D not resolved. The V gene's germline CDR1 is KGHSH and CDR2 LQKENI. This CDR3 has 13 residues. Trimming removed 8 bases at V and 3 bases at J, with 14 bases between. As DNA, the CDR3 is TGTGCCAGCACAGCCGACCGAAACTACGAGCAGTACTTC. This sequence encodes CASTADRNYEQYF.

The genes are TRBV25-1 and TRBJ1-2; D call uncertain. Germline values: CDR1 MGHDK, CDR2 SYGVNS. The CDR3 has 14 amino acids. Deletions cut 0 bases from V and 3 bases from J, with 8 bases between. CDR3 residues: CASSEYWSDYGYTF. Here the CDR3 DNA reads TGTGCCAGCAGTGAATATTGGTCGGACTATGGCTACACCTTC.

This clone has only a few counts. This CDR3 is CASSEALPGQGQETQYF. Here the CDR3 DNA reads TGTGCCAGCAGTGAGGCCCTACCGGGACAGGGACAAGAGACCCAGTACTTC. The chain employs TRBV6-1 and TRBJ2-5; 9 bases map to TRBD1. The germline CDR1 and CDR2 sequences are MNHNS and SASEGT. V lost 3 bases, J lost 2 bases, and 10 bases stayed unmatched. The CDR3 is 17 residues long.

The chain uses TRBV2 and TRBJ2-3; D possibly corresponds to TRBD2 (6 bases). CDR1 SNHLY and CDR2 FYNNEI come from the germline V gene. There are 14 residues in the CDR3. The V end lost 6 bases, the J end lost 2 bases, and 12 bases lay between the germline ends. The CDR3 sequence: CASSPSAHTDTQYF. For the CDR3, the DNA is TGTGCCAGCAGCCCTAGCGCCCACACAGATACGCAGTATTTT.

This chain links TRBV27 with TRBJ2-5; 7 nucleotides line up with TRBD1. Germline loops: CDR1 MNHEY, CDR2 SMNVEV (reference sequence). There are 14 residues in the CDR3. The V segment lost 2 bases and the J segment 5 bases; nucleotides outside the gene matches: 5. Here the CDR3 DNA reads TGTGCCAGCAGTTTAAACAGGGGATCCGAGACCCAGTACTTC. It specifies CASSLNRGSETQYF.

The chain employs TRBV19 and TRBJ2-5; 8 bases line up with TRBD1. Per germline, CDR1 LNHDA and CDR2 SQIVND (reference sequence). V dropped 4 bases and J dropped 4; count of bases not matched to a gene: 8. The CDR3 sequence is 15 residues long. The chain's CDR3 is CASSNGQGERETQYF. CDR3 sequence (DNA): TGTGCCAGTAGTAATGGACAGGGAGAAAGAGAGACCCAGTACTTC.

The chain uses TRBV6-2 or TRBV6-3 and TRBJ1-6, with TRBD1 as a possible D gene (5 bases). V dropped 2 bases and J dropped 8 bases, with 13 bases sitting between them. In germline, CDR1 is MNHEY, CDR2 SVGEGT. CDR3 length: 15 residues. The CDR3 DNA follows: TGTGCCAGCAGTTACATCGACAGACTTGATTCACCCCTCCACTTT. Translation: CASSYIDRLDSPLHF.

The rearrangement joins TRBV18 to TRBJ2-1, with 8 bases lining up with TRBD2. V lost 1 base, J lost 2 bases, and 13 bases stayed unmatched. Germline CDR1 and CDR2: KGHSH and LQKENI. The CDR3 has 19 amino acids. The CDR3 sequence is CASSPRFAGRANAYNEQFF. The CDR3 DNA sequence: TGTGCCAGCTCACCACGGTTCGCCGGGAGGGCCAACGCCTACAATGAGCAGTTCTTC. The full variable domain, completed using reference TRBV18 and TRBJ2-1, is NAGVMQNPRHLVRRRGQEARLRCSPMKGHSHVYWYRQLPEEGLKFMVYLQKENIIDESGMPKERFSAEFPKEGPSILRIQQVVRGDSAAYFCASSPRFAGRANAYNEQFFGPGTRLTVL.

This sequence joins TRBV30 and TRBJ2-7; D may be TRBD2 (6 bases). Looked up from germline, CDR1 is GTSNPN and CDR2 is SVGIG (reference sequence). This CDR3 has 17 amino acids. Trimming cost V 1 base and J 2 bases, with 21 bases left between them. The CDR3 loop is CAWSGVGRSAKTYEQYF. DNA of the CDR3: TGTGCCTGGAGTGGGGTAGGGAGGTCAGCGAAGACCTACGAGCAGTACTTC.

The CDR3 region has the DNA TGTGCCATCTGGCAGGGGGCTTCCTACGAGCAGTACTTC. Protein product: CAIWQGASYEQYF. The chain uses TRBV10-3 and TRBJ2-7, with 8 bases aligning to TRBD1. Germline V gives CDR1 ENHRY, CDR2 SYGVKD. V lost 8 bases to trimming and J lost 1 base; unmatched junction nucleotides: 4. The CDR3 is 13 amino acids.